Each of the 15 T cell receptor beta chains below was sequenced from the same sample in a study of cytomegalovirus exposure and HLA in healthy donors (dated by TCRdb to the late 2010s). Libraries were constructed by the immunoSEQ multiplex PCR assay. For the multiplex PCR, a mixture combining 60 forward primers for TCR Vbeta segments and 13 reverse primers for TCR Jbeta segments was used. Entries here come from immuneACCESS through TCRdb and include only in-frame sequences with V and J called. Some clones fail to appear in such tables; in the studies checked, an unresolved V gene covers under half of the shortfall, and the cause of the remainder is unknown. This sample lists approximately 150,000 clones; 70% to 80% were detected once. The ten biggest clones cover about 9.9% of the sample. Sequencing was done on a sample of PBMCs. These receptors were obtained from a man younger than 35 in good health and CMV-seropositive.

The chain recombines TRBV6-4 with TRBJ1-2, with 7 nucleotides matching TRBD1. This CDR3 has 14 residues. The germline V gene has CDR1 MRHNA and CDR2 SNTAGT. With V trimmed by 5 bases and J by 2 bases, 5 bases remained unmatched. In DNA, the CDR3 is TGTGCCAGCAGTCAAGAACAGGGGAACTATGGCTACACCTTC. Its translation: CASSQEQGNYGYTF.

The chain employs TRBV30 and TRBJ2-1; possibly TRBD2 for D (6 bases). Germline V gives CDR1 GTSNPN, CDR2 SVGIG (reference sequence). This CDR3 has 15 amino acids. V gave up 0 bases and J gave up 0 bases, with 9 bases separating them. The CDR3 nucleotides are TGTGCCTGGAGTGTAGCGGGCAGCTCCTACAATGAGCAGTTCTTC. Translation: CAWSVAGSSYNEQFF.

The rearrangement joins TRBV2 to TRBJ2-2; D gene unclear. From germline, CDR1 is SNHLY and CDR2 FYNNEI. The V and J ends lost 1 base and 4 bases respectively, with 10 bases between them. The CDR3 loop spans 15 amino acids. CDR3 nucleotides: TGTGCCAGCAGTGAAGGTATTGAGAGCACCGGGGAGCTGTTTTTT. It codes for CASSEGIESTGELFF. The whole variable domain, remainder taken from reference TRBV2 and TRBJ2-2, is EPEVTQTPSHQVTQMGQEVILRCVPISNHLYFYWYRQILGQKVEFLVSFYNNEISEKSEIFDDQFSVERPDGSNFTLKIRSTKLEDSAMYFCASSEGIESTGELFFGEGSRLTVL.

This chain uses TRBV4-2 with TRBJ2-3, with 7 positions matching TRBD1. The CDR3 runs to 15 residues. CDR1 and CDR2 from the germline V gene are LGHNA and YNFKEQ. V dropped 8 bases and J dropped 1; count of bases not matched to a gene: 9. CDR3 nucleotide sequence: TGTGCCAGCGCAACCGAGACAGGGCGCACAGATACGCAGTATTTT. Protein product: CASATETGRTDTQYF.

The V call is TRBV10-3, the J call TRBJ2-6, with D maybe TRBD1 (5 bases). The V end lost 3 bases, the J end lost 3 bases, and 6 bases lay between the germline ends. The CDR3 has 14 residues. Germline V gene data show CDR1 as ENHRY and CDR2 as SYGVKD. CDR3 loop: CAISDRVGANVLTF. The CDR3 DNA follows: TGTGCCATCAGTGACAGGGTTGGGGCCAACGTCCTGACTTTC.

This clone was counted once. The chain links TRBV5-6 to TRBJ2-7; possibly TRBD2 for D (5 bases). CDR1 is SGHDT and CDR2 is YYEEEE in the germline V gene. The CDR3 runs 14 residues. V shed 0 bases and J shed 0 bases, with 7 bases lying between them. The DNA of the CDR3 is TGTGCCAGCAGCTTGGCGGGGTACTCCTACGAGCAGTACTTC. Its protein is CASSLAGYSYEQYF.

This chain links TRBV18 with TRBJ2-7; D gene ambiguous. Trimming shortened V by 3 bases and J by 2 bases, and 11 bases separated the two germline ends. The CDR3 covers 14 residues. Looked up from germline, CDR1 is KGHSH and CDR2 is LQKENI. CDR3 DNA sequence: TGTGCCAGCTCACCCCGCTTAGAGACCTACGAGCAGTACTTC. As protein: CASSPRLETYEQYF.

In its sample, this clone was seen a few times. The gene calls are TRBV15 and TRBJ2-5, with 7 bases fitting TRBD2. This CDR3 spans 16 amino acids. V was clipped by 0 bases and J by 5 bases; unmatched bases: 9. The germline CDR1 and CDR2 sequences are LNHNV and YYDKDF (reference sequence). CDR3 coding DNA: TGTGCCACCAGCAGAGAGGGGGGAGGGCCCCGGGAGACCCAGTACTTC. Its protein is CATSREGGGPRETQYF.

The chain links TRBV6-4 to TRBJ2-3, with TRBD2 identical over 9 bases. CDR3 length: 14 residues. In germline, CDR1 is MRHNA, CDR2 SNTAGT. Unmatched junction bases numbered 2, after V lost 5 bases and J lost 2 bases. CDR3 loop: CASSPSGDTDTQYF. The CDR3 DNA follows: TGTGCCAGCAGTCCTAGCGGGGACACAGATACGCAGTATTTT.

This clone was found once. The chain uses TRBV29-1 and TRBJ1-1; D is unresolved. V lost 7 bases and J 1 base, leaving 7 bases between the germline ends. In germline, CDR1 is SQVTM, CDR2 ANQGSEA. The length of the CDR3 is 11 residues. CDR3 DNA: TGCAGCGCGATGAGGAACACTGAAGCTTTCTTT. This codes for CSAMRNTEAFF.

This clone occurred a few times. This chain uses TRBV15 with TRBJ2-7, with 12 positions matching TRBD2. The ends lost 0 bases at V and 5 bases at J; junction bases unmatched: 8. Germline V gives CDR1 LNHNV, CDR2 YYDKDF (reference sequence). The CDR3 is 17 amino acids. The CDR3 DNA reads as TGTGCCACCAGCAGAGATGGACTAGCGGGGCAGATCGACGAGCAGTACTTC. It yields the protein CATSRDGLAGQIDEQYF.

The chain recombines TRBV7-9 with TRBJ2-4, with D possibly TRBD1 on 6 matching bases. Trimming pared 5 bases from V and 12 bases from J, leaving 17 bases between. Germline V gives CDR1 SEHNR, CDR2 FQNEAQ (reference sequence). The CDR3 consists of 13 residues. The CDR3 loop is CASSRTADPSQYF. The DNA for the CDR3 is TGTGCCAGCAGCCGGACAGCCGACCCTAGTCAGTACTTC.

The rearrangement links TRBV19 to TRBJ1-3; D uncertain. The V end lost 4 bases, the J end lost 4 bases, and 17 bases lay between the germline ends. This CDR3 has 16 residues. The germline CDR1 and CDR2 sequences are LNHDA and SQIVND (reference sequence). CDR3: CASSSLGGGIGNTIYF. Written as DNA, the CDR3 is TGTGCCAGTAGTAGCCTGGGTGGAGGGATCGGAAACACCATATATTTT.

The rearrangement joins TRBV6-6 to TRBJ1-2, with 7 bases aligning to TRBD1. CDR1 and CDR2 (germline): MNHNY, SVGAGI (reference sequence). The junction had 7 bases not matched to a gene; V was cut back by 8 bases and J by 7 bases. The CDR3 is 12 residues long. CDR3 nucleotides: TGTGCCAGCTCGGGGGGGGACAGTGGCTACACCTTC. This gives the protein CASSGGDSGYTF.

The gene calls are TRBV7-8 and TRBJ1-5; D unclear. The V end was cut by 5 bases, the J end by 2 bases, with 4 bases between. The CDR3 sequence is 12 residues long. The germline V gene has CDR1 SGHVS and CDR2 FQNEAQ. CDR3: CASSLGNQPQHF. The CDR3 region has the DNA TGTGCCAGCAGCCTCGGCAATCAGCCCCAGCATTTT. Combining the CDR3 with reference TRBV7-8 and TRBJ1-5 gives the whole variable domain GAGVSQSPRYKVAKRGQDVALRCDPISGHVSLFWYQQALGQGPEFLTYFQNEAQLDKSGLPSDRFFAERPEGSVSTLKIQRTQQEDSAVYLCASSLGNQPQHFGDGTRLSIL.